A selection of T cell receptor beta chains follows, all from one sample in a study of control samples from healthy donors and cancer patients. Sequencing used immunoSEQ multiplex PCR; TCRdb keeps in-frame clones, though not all of them. The sample yields 190,000 or so clones, 85% to 95% seen once. Source material: blood. These receptors were taken from a young man in good health. Both conserved end residues are part of each CDR3. D genes are given only for firm matches. The listing skips clone size in some rows; elsewhere it reads once, few, many or a size class.

abundance: once
j_gene: TRBJ2-3
d_gene: -
v_gene: TRBV10-3
CDR3nt: TGTGCCATCAGTGAGTTAGGCACAGATACGCAGTATTTT
CDR3aa: CAISELGTDTQYF

abundance: once
j_gene: TRBJ1-1
d_gene: TRBD1
v_gene: TRBV6-5
CDR3nt: TGTGCCAGCAGCAGAGGGACAGGCATGAACACTGAAGCTTTCTTT
CDR3aa: CASSRGTGMNTEAFF

abundance: -
j_gene: TRBJ1-1
d_gene: -
v_gene: TRBV7-9
CDR3nt: TGTGCCAGCAGCTTAGTCCTCCCGAACACTGAAGCTTTCTTT
CDR3aa: CASSLVLPNTEAFF

abundance: -
j_gene: TRBJ1-2
d_gene: TRBD1
v_gene: TRBV6-5
CDR3nt: TGTGCCAGCAGGAACCGACAGGGAGGTAATGGCTACACCTTC
CDR3aa: CASRNRQGGNGYTF

abundance: -
j_gene: TRBJ1-1
d_gene: TRBD1
v_gene: TRBV7-8
CDR3nt: TGTGCCAGCAGTAAATCCGGGACAGGGACCACTGAAGCTTTCTTT
CDR3aa: CASSKSGTGTTEAFF

abundance: -
j_gene: TRBJ2-7
d_gene: -
v_gene: TRBV6-6
CDR3nt: TGTGCCAGCAGTCCGGACGGACACTACGAGCAGTACTTC
CDR3aa: CASSPDGHYEQYF

abundance: -
j_gene: TRBJ2-3
d_gene: TRBD2
v_gene: TRBV19
CDR3nt: TGTGCCAGTAGTGGGACCCCTAGCGGGGGACAAGATACGCAGTATTTT
CDR3aa: CASSGTPSGGQDTQYF

abundance: once
j_gene: TRBJ1-1
d_gene: -
v_gene: TRBV2
CDR3nt: TGTGCCAGCTCGGGCGCCCCTAACACTGAAGCTTTCTTT
CDR3aa: CASSGAPNTEAFF

abundance: -
j_gene: TRBJ2-7
d_gene: -
v_gene: TRBV9
CDR3nt: TGTGCCAGCAGCGCGGCCCCCAGAGGGGGCTACGAGCAGTACTTC
CDR3aa: CASSAAPRGGYEQYF

abundance: -
j_gene: TRBJ1-4
d_gene: TRBD1
v_gene: TRBV6-2/TRBV6-3
CDR3nt: TGTGCCAGCAGTTCCACAGGGGATCGACGCGAAAAACTGTTTTTT
CDR3aa: CASSSTGDRREKLFF

abundance: -
j_gene: TRBJ2-7
d_gene: TRBD1
v_gene: TRBV30
CDR3nt: TGTGCCCTGTTCTCGGTAGGGACAGGGGGGTACGAGCAGTACTTC
CDR3aa: CALFSVGTGGYEQYF

abundance: few
j_gene: TRBJ2-1
d_gene: -
v_gene: TRBV29-1
CDR3nt: TGCAGCGTTGAAACCAATGAGCAGTTCTTC
CDR3aa: CSVETNEQFF

abundance: -
j_gene: TRBJ1-1
d_gene: -
v_gene: TRBV4-1
CDR3nt: TGCGCCAGCAGCCAAGGGCGGGGTTTGAACACTGAAGCTTTCTTT
CDR3aa: CASSQGRGLNTEAFF

abundance: -
j_gene: TRBJ2-3
d_gene: -
v_gene: TRBV7-3
CDR3nt: TGTGCCAGCAGCCCACAGGGTACAGATACGCAGTATTTT
CDR3aa: CASSPQGTDTQYF

abundance: once
j_gene: TRBJ1-1
d_gene: -
v_gene: TRBV3-1/TRBV3-2
CDR3nt: TGTGCCAGCAGTTTCCAGGGAGACACTGAAGCTTTCTTT
CDR3aa: CASSFQGDTEAFF

abundance: -
j_gene: TRBJ1-1
d_gene: -
v_gene: TRBV2
CDR3nt: TGTGCCAGCAGTGAAGTTTTGTGGGGATGGGCTTTCTTT
CDR3aa: CASSEVLWGWAFF

abundance: -
j_gene: TRBJ1-1
d_gene: -
v_gene: TRBV28
CDR3nt: TGTGCCAGCAGTTTCGGGACACTGAACACTGAAGCTTTCTTT
CDR3aa: CASSFGTLNTEAFF

abundance: -
j_gene: TRBJ1-1
d_gene: -
v_gene: TRBV19
CDR3nt: TGTGCCAGTACCAACGGGGGTCGGATGAACACTGAAGCTTTCTTT
CDR3aa: CASTNGGRMNTEAFF

abundance: few
j_gene: TRBJ1-5
d_gene: -
v_gene: TRBV5-1
CDR3nt: TGCGCCAGTAGTCCCGGGACGGCGGGGCAGCCCCAGCATTTT
CDR3aa: CASSPGTAGQPQHF

abundance: -
j_gene: TRBJ2-3
d_gene: -
v_gene: TRBV7-8
CDR3nt: TGTGCCAGCAGCTTAGGAGAGGGACGTTTAAGAGATACGCAGTATTTT
CDR3aa: CASSLGEGRLRDTQYF

abundance: -
j_gene: TRBJ1-5
d_gene: -
v_gene: TRBV15
CDR3nt: TGTGCCACCAGCACCGATTTAATAGGGGCCGCCAATCAGCCCCAGCATTTT
CDR3aa: CATSTDLIGAANQPQHF

abundance: -
j_gene: TRBJ2-5
d_gene: TRBD2
v_gene: TRBV5-1
CDR3nt: TGCGCCAGCAGCTTGGCCTTGGCGGGGGGGCGAGAGACCCAGTACTTC
CDR3aa: CASSLALAGGRETQYF

abundance: -
j_gene: TRBJ2-5
d_gene: TRBD1
v_gene: TRBV5-1
CDR3nt: TGCGCCAGCAGCCTGTATCCGGGACAGGGAGGAGAGACCCAGTACTTC
CDR3aa: CASSLYPGQGGETQYF

abundance: -
j_gene: TRBJ2-2
d_gene: TRBD1
v_gene: TRBV20-1
CDR3nt: TGCAGTGCTAGTTCCCGACAGGGGGCAACCGGGGAGCTGTTTTTT
CDR3aa: CSASSRQGATGELFF

abundance: -
j_gene: TRBJ1-5
d_gene: -
v_gene: TRBV6-6
CDR3nt: TGTGCCAGCGGCCAAGGGGGGGACGGATACAATCAGCCCCAGCATTTT
CDR3aa: CASGQGGDGYNQPQHF

abundance: -
j_gene: TRBJ1-1
d_gene: TRBD1
v_gene: TRBV7-3
CDR3nt: TGTGCCAGCAGCCCATCAGGGGGCGCTGAAGCTTTCTTT
CDR3aa: CASSPSGGAEAFF

abundance: -
j_gene: TRBJ2-5
d_gene: -
v_gene: TRBV4-1
CDR3nt: TGCGCCAGCAGCCAAGATAGGGGGAGGTCGGAGACCCAGTACTTC
CDR3aa: CASSQDRGRSETQYF

abundance: -
j_gene: TRBJ1-1
d_gene: TRBD1
v_gene: TRBV5-6
CDR3nt: TGTGCCAGCAGCTGGAGGACAGGGGGAGTGAACACTGAAGCTTTCTTT
CDR3aa: CASSWRTGGVNTEAFF

abundance: -
j_gene: TRBJ2-1
d_gene: -
v_gene: TRBV2
CDR3nt: TGTGCCAGCAGTGGACCCCTCAGTGGCGGGGACCGGGTATGGTATGAGCAGTTCTTC
CDR3aa: CASSGPLSGGDRVWYEQFF

abundance: -
j_gene: TRBJ1-1
d_gene: -
v_gene: TRBV9
CDR3nt: TGTGCCAGCAGCGTAGCTCCTACAGGTCTCACTGAAGCTTTCTTT
CDR3aa: CASSVAPTGLTEAFF

abundance: -
j_gene: TRBJ1-6
d_gene: TRBD1
v_gene: TRBV4-1
CDR3nt: TGCGCCAGCAGCCAAGGAAGGACAGGGGGGGCCTATAATTCACCCCTCCACTTT
CDR3aa: CASSQGRTGGAYNSPLHF

abundance: many
j_gene: TRBJ2-7
d_gene: -
v_gene: TRBV15
CDR3nt: TGTGCCACCAGCAGCTCAGGGGGGGAGAAGCAGTACTTC
CDR3aa: CATSSSGGEKQYF

abundance: once
j_gene: TRBJ2-3
d_gene: -
v_gene: TRBV20-1
CDR3nt: TGCAGTGCTAGTAGTACGGGGATGTCTAGCACAGATACGCAGTATTTT
CDR3aa: CSASSTGMSSTDTQYF

abundance: -
j_gene: TRBJ2-5
d_gene: -
v_gene: TRBV4-1
CDR3nt: TGCGCCAGCAGCCAAGCCGGGACTTTGAATTTTGAGACCCAGTACTTC
CDR3aa: CASSQAGTLNFETQYF

abundance: -
j_gene: TRBJ2-1
d_gene: -
v_gene: TRBV20-1
CDR3nt: TGCAGTTCCGCCGTGGTGGGTGAGCAGTTCTTC
CDR3aa: CSSAVVGEQFF

abundance: -
j_gene: TRBJ2-3
d_gene: -
v_gene: TRBV5-4
CDR3nt: TGTGCCAGCAGCTTGGAGGGAGCAGATACGCAGTATTTT
CDR3aa: CASSLEGADTQYF

abundance: -
j_gene: TRBJ2-7
d_gene: -
v_gene: TRBV7-6
CDR3nt: TGTGCCAGCAGCTTACTTGCCCAGGCGGGAGAGCAGTACTTC
CDR3aa: CASSLLAQAGEQYF

abundance: -
j_gene: TRBJ2-1
d_gene: TRBD2
v_gene: TRBV5-8
CDR3nt: TGTGCCAGCAGCTTGCGCGGGGGGAACTACAATGAGCAGTTCTTC
CDR3aa: CASSLRGGNYNEQFF

abundance: -
j_gene: TRBJ1-1
d_gene: -
v_gene: TRBV9
CDR3nt: TGTGCCAGCAGCGTAGAGGGGGGGTACACTGAAGCTTTCTTT
CDR3aa: CASSVEGGYTEAFF

abundance: -
j_gene: TRBJ1-6
d_gene: -
v_gene: TRBV10-3
CDR3nt: TGTGCCATCAGTGAGGGAGAACAGAGGAATTCACCCCTCCACTTT
CDR3aa: CAISEGEQRNSPLHF